This passage covers 29 T cell receptor delta chains from one sample sequenced in a study of Vδ1+ human thymocytes. Broader study findings: Thymic TRG and TRD repertoires appeared highly polyclonal.

The antigens for these receptors are not known. Sequences come from RNA converted to cDNA by reverse transcription. Pooled V-gene forward primers with one constant-region reverse primer generated the CDR3 amplicons by multiplex PCR. TCRdb reanalysed the multiplex PCR reads with CATT. The sample consists of 45,000 to 60,000 delta-chain clones, about a sixth of them appearing once. The source material was Vdelta1+ gamma-delta thymocytes from the thymus. Subset in this sample: FACS-sorted CD3+ TCRalphabeta- TCRVdelta1+ TCRVdelta2- thymocytes. The receptors shown here come from a boy less than two years old who had congenital heart surgery.

This clone showed up just a few times. The V and J genes are TRDV1 and TRDJ1; D gene ambiguous. V lost 5 bases to trimming and J lost 0 bases, with 7 bases between them. The CDR3 is made up of 13 amino acids. Germline V lookup: CDR1 TSWWSYY, CDR2 QGS. The CDR3 loop reads CALGKLYTDKLIF. DNA for the CDR3: TGTGCTCTTGGGAAGCTGTACACCGATAAACTCATCTTT.

This clone has only a few counts. The gene calls are TRDV1 and TRDJ1; 10 bases align to TRDD3. Trimming at V came to 3 bases and at J to 0 bases, leaving 22 bases not matched to a gene. The germline V gene encodes CDR1 TSWWSYY and CDR2 QGS. The CDR3 is 22 amino acids. The CDR3 coding sequence is TGTGCTCTTGGGGACCCGGCGATTCGAGTACTGGGGGATTACTCCTACACCGATAAACTCATCTTT. As protein: CALGDPAIRVLGDYSYTDKLIF.

The J gene is TRDJ1, the V gene TRDV1; 11 bases fit TRDD3. The junction had 19 bases not matched to a gene; V was cut back by 4 bases and J by 0 bases. The germline CDR1 and CDR2 sequences are TSWWSYY and QGS. The CDR3 has 21 residues. The CDR3 here is CALGVPPPSYWGIGDTDKLIF. The DNA of the CDR3 is TGTGCTCTTGGGGTGCCCCCTCCTTCCTACTGGGGGATAGGAGACACCGATAAACTCATCTTT.

This clone has only a few counts. The genes are TRDV1 and TRDJ1, with 9 bases that match TRDD3. CDR3 length: 16 amino acids. CDR1 and CDR2 from the germline V gene are TSWWSYY and QGS. V dropped 5 bases and J dropped 2; count of bases not matched to a gene: 9. The CDR3 sequence: CALGNVLGDPTDKLIF. In DNA, the CDR3 is TGTGCTCTTGGGAATGTACTGGGGGACCCGACCGATAAACTCATCTTT.

The V call is TRDV1, the J call TRDJ1; 11 nucleotides line up with TRDD3. The CDR3 covers 23 residues. CDR1 TSWWSYY and CDR2 QGS come from the germline V gene. Losses at the gene ends were 6 bases for V and 1 base for J; bases not matched to a gene: 28. In nucleotides, the CDR3 is TGTGCTCTTGGACACGGGCTTCCGAACGTACTGGGGGATAACCTTTCCTTCACCGATAAACTCATCTTT. This encodes CALGHGLPNVLGDNLSFTDKLIF.

The V call is TRDV1, the J call TRDJ1; 8 positions agree with TRDD3. The V and J ends lost 2 bases and 4 bases, in that order; junction bases with no gene match: 21. Germline values: CDR1 TSWWSYY, CDR2 QGS. CDR3 length: 20 residues. The CDR3 sequence is CALGECAPVLGGSWVDKLIF. The CDR3 DNA reads as TGTGCTCTTGGGGAATGTGCCCCAGTACTGGGGGGCTCCTGGGTCGATAAACTCATCTTT.

This clone occurred a few times. This rearrangement joins TRDV1 to TRDJ1, with 8 nucleotides matching TRDD3. Germline CDR1 TSWWSYY, CDR2 QGS. The CDR3 has 21 residues. Trimming removed 0 bases from V and 0 bases from J; junction bases left unmatched: 18. CDR3 bases: TGTGCTCTTGGGGAACTGAATCCTACCCATTACTGGGGGCCCCACACCGATAAACTCATCTTT. This encodes CALGELNPTHYWGPHTDKLIF.

This clone occurred once. The rearrangement links TRDV1 to TRDJ1; D might be TRDD3 (5 bases). This CDR3 is 19 amino acids long. Trimming shortened V by 1 base and J by 0 bases, and 21 bases separated the two germline ends. Per the germline V gene, CDR1 is TSWWSYY and CDR2 is QGS. The CDR3 coding sequence is TGTGCTCTTGGGGAACAACTGCGCTGGTGGGGCCCGTACACCGATAAACTCATCTTT. Translated: CALGEQLRWWGPYTDKLIF.

The chain uses TRDV1 and TRDJ1; 12 bases are a match to TRDD3. CDR1 and CDR2 (germline): TSWWSYY, QGS. The CDR3 runs to 21 residues. V trimming: 2 bases; J trimming: 0 bases; junction bases outside the gene matches: 16. The CDR3 protein is CALGECSTRCTGGYYTDKLIF. The CDR3 DNA sequence: TGTGCTCTTGGGGAATGTTCTACTCGGTGTACTGGGGGATACTACACCGATAAACTCATCTTT.

This clone appeared a few times. J is TRDJ1 and V is TRDV1, with 10 bases fitting TRDD3. Germline V CDR1 and CDR2: TSWWSYY, QGS. V lost 7 bases to trimming and J lost 4 bases; unmatched junction nucleotides: 15. This CDR3 is 17 amino acids long. The CDR3 is CALVRSTTGGSYDKLIF. CDR3 DNA sequence: TGTGCTCTTGTCCGATCTACGACTGGGGGATCCTACGATAAACTCATCTTT.

This chain connects TRDV1 to TRDJ1, with D possibly being TRDD3 (10 bases). This CDR3 has 25 residues. From germline, CDR1 is TSWWSYY and CDR2 QGS. The germline V and J ends were trimmed by 3 bases and 11 bases, with 52 bases remaining between them. The CDR3 protein is CALGEALMGLPTNWGMSSGPQTLIF. In DNA form, the CDR3 reads TGTGCTCTTGGGGAGGCTTTGATGGGCCTTCCTACGAACTGGGGGATGTCGAGTGGGCCCCAAACGCTCATCTTT.

This clone was seen a handful of times. The V gene is TRDV1, the J gene TRDJ1, with 7 positions matching TRDD2. V dropped 4 bases and J dropped 4; count of bases not matched to a gene: 15. The CDR3 length is 17 residues. CDR1 is TSWWSYY, CDR2 QGS, per germline. CDR3 DNA: TGTGCTCTTGGGGGCCCTTTCCTACTGAGGGGCCACGATAAACTCATCTTT. Its translation: CALGGPFLLRGHDKLIF.

The gene calls are TRDV1 and TRDJ1; TRDD3 agrees at 10 bases. The germline CDR1 and CDR2 sequences are TSWWSYY and QGS. This CDR3 is built from 20 residues. Trimming removed 2 bases from V and 1 base from J; junction bases left unmatched: 16. The CDR3 bases are TGTGCTCTTGGGGAAAGGAGGCCGTACTGGGGGATTCAAACCACCGATAAACTCATCTTT. It specifies CALGERRPYWGIQTTDKLIF.

The chain carries TRDV1 and TRDJ1; D is perhaps TRDD2 (5 bases). This CDR3 has 20 amino acids. Germline V gene sequence: CDR1 TSWWSYY, CDR2 QGS. The V end lost 4 bases, the J end lost 0 bases, and 27 bases lay between the germline ends. The CDR3 loop is CALGVPFYVKPYSDTDKLIF. The CDR3 bases are TGTGCTCTTGGGGTTCCTTTCTACGTGAAACCTTACTCCGACACCGATAAACTCATCTTT.

By share of the sample, this clone is medium-sized (0.01 to 0.1%). The chain has TRDV2 and TRDJ1, with 13 bases fitting TRDD3. V was clipped by 1 base and J by 5 bases; unmatched bases: 6. CDR3 size: 16 residues. The germline V gene has CDR1 GEAIGNYY and CDR2 EKD. The CDR3 region is CACDTFTGGYVDKLIF. The CDR3 coding sequence is TGTGCCTGTGACACTTTTACTGGGGGATACGTTGATAAACTCATCTTT.

This clone has more than one count but fewer than ten. The chain links TRDV1 to TRDJ1; 10 positions agree with TRDD3. This CDR3 region has 18 residues. Germline V CDR1 and CDR2: TSWWSYY, QGS. V lost 2 bases to trimming and J lost 0 bases; unmatched junction nucleotides: 9. DNA for the CDR3: TGTGCTCTTGGGGAATATTACTGGGGGATTCCGTACACCGATAAACTCATCTTT. Translation gives CALGEYYWGIPYTDKLIF.

In this sample, this clone turned up a few times. The rearrangement joins TRDV1 to TRDJ2; D is unresolved. V lost 0 bases to trimming and J lost 0 bases, with 20 bases between them. Germline CDR1 reads TSWWSYY; CDR2 reads QGS. The CDR3 loop spans 20 amino acids. CDR3 nucleotide sequence: TGTGCTCTTGGGGAACTGCCCCTCCGGGTCTCTAACCCTTTGACAGCACAACTCTTCTTT. Protein: CALGELPLRVSNPLTAQLFF.

This chain connects TRDV1 to TRDJ1, with 11 nucleotides matching TRDD3. The CDR3 consists of 19 residues. CDR1 is TSWWSYY and CDR2 is QGS in the germline V gene. V lost 0 bases to trimming and J lost 2 bases; unmatched junction nucleotides: 11. The CDR3 loop reads CALGELPTLGDTGTDKLIF. In nucleotides, the CDR3 is TGTGCTCTTGGGGAACTACCTACCCTGGGGGATACAGGGACCGATAAACTCATCTTT.

In this sample, this clone turned up a few times. This chain joins TRDV2 and TRDJ1; D is unresolved. The CDR3 has 16 amino acids. Trimming pared 2 bases from V and 0 bases from J, leaving 15 bases between. Germline CDR1 reads GEAIGNYY; CDR2 reads EKD. The DNA for the CDR3 is TGTGCCTGTGACATTCTCTATTCGGTGGACACCGATAAACTCATCTTT. Encoded protein: CACDILYSVDTDKLIF.

This clone was recorded a few times. The chain carries TRDV1 and TRDJ1; possibly TRDD3 for D (7 bases). The CDR3 is 22 residues long. CDR1 is TSWWSYY and CDR2 is QGS in the germline V gene. Trimming pared 1 base from V and 0 bases from J, leaving 30 bases between. DNA of the CDR3: TGTGCTCTTGGGGAACCGTCATCCTACCGGTCGGTGGGGGACGAATACACCGATAAACTCATCTTT. As protein: CALGEPSSYRSVGDEYTDKLIF.

This clone was picked up a small number of times. The chain recombines TRDV1 with TRDJ1; possibly TRDD2 or TRDD3 for D (5 bases each). The germline V gene encodes CDR1 TSWWSYY and CDR2 QGS. The germline V and J ends were trimmed by 0 bases and 3 bases, with 38 bases remaining between them. This CDR3 has 24 amino acids. CDR3 DNA sequence: TGTGCTCTTGGGGAACTTATGCCTACGTCTGGCTGGGTATACGTCCTATCTAACGCCGATAAACTCATCTTT. This sequence encodes CALGELMPTSGWVYVLSNADKLIF.

V is TRDV1 and J is TRDJ1; TRDD3 matches at 8 bases. Unmatched junction bases numbered 24, after V lost 0 bases and J lost 3 bases. The CDR3 spans 22 residues. Germline assignment: CDR1 TSWWSYY and CDR2 QGS. CDR3 coding DNA: TGTGCTCTTGGGGAACTAGAAGCTATCCCTACGTCCCTACTGGGGGCTCCCGATAAACTCATCTTT. This sequence encodes CALGELEAIPTSLLGAPDKLIF.

The V call is TRDV1, the J call TRDJ1; a possible D gene is TRDD2 (5 bases). Germline V gene sequence: CDR1 TSWWSYY, CDR2 QGS. Trimming took 5 bases from V and 4 from J, leaving 14 bases between them. The CDR3 contains 14 residues. Here the CDR3 reads CALGFQLPFDKLIF. In DNA form, the CDR3 reads TGTGCTCTTGGGTTCCAGCTTCCCTTCGATAAACTCATCTTT.

In its sample, this clone was seen a few times. The chain employs TRDV1 and TRDJ1; 12 bases are a match to TRDD3. In germline, CDR1 is TSWWSYY, CDR2 QGS. V trimming: 1 base; J trimming: 0 bases; junction bases outside the gene matches: 15. The CDR3 covers 21 residues. As DNA, the CDR3 is TGTGCTCTTGGGGAACGTCCAAGACGGGCTGGGGGATACGAGTACACCGATAAACTCATCTTT. This gives the protein CALGERPRRAGGYEYTDKLIF.

The V and J genes are TRDV1 and TRDJ1; D is undetermined. Trimming stripped 1 base from V and 0 bases from J, with 18 bases between. The CDR3 loop spans 18 amino acids. Germline V gives CDR1 TSWWSYY, CDR2 QGS. The DNA of the CDR3 is TGTGCTCTTGGGGAACGACGAGGGGCCGGGTGTTACACCGATAAACTCATCTTT. Protein sequence: CALGERRGAGCYTDKLIF.

This clone was counted only a few times. The rearrangement uses TRDV1 and TRDJ1; D gene uncertain. This CDR3 spans 13 amino acids. Germline-derived CDR1 and CDR2 are TSWWSYY and QGS. The ends were cut back, 1 base at V and 6 bases at J, with 9 bases in the middle. The CDR3 region has the DNA TGTGCTCTTGGGGAACGGTGGCCCCATAAACTCATCTTT. Residues: CALGERWPHKLIF.

The chain couples TRDV1 to TRDJ1, with TRDD3 identical over 13 bases. CDR3 length: 22 amino acids. Looked up from germline, CDR1 is TSWWSYY and CDR2 is QGS. The trim removed 2 bases at V and 0 bases at J, leaving 18 bases unmatched. The CDR3: CALGEMFLRRRLGDTDTDKLIF. The CDR3 nucleotides read TGTGCTCTTGGGGAAATGTTCCTACGAAGGCGACTGGGGGATACGGACACCGATAAACTCATCTTT.

The rearrangement uses TRDV1 and TRDJ1; 11 bases map to TRDD3. Germline assignment: CDR1 TSWWSYY and CDR2 QGS. This CDR3 is 14 amino acids long. With V trimmed by 9 bases and J by 1 base, 4 bases remained unmatched. CDR3 nucleotides: TGTGCTCTCTGGGGGATACCACCCACCGATAAACTCATCTTT. This sequence encodes CALWGIPPTDKLIF.

This clone was counted only a few times. The chain joins TRDV1 to TRDJ1; 8 bases are a match to TRDD3. J gave up 7 bases and V 3 bases, and 25 bases lay outside the gene matches. The germline V gene encodes CDR1 TSWWSYY and CDR2 QGS. This CDR3 region has 20 residues. The CDR3 nucleotides are TGTGCTCTTGGGGACGGAGAGCCTTCCCTCTATTGTACTGGGGGCGCTAAACTCATCTTT. This sequence encodes CALGDGEPSLYCTGGAKLIF.